These T cell receptor beta chains were read from a single sample in a study of T cell repertoires in cytomegalovirus infection. These receptors lack a known antigen. One entry per CDR3 protein, called by TCRdb with MiXCR from the reads. The sample lists 70,000 or so distinct CDR3 sequences; 28% were seen once. The sample was CD8+ T cells from cultured PBMCs, taken from culture after CMV antigen stimulation. The origin of the receptors is a human donor in good health (CMV status not recorded). Some clones in this sample may be carry-over from other donors' samples. Each CDR3 is given with its conserved first and last residue. Each record gives: J gene, CDR3 length, V gene, CDR3 protein.

>TRBJ2-5|14|TRBV27
CASSSARTQETQYF
>TRBJ2-2|16|TRBV5-5
CASSLAGGSPSGELFF
>TRBJ1-2|22|TRBV5-6
CASSLKWVIKATGSTPNYGYTF
>TRBJ2-1|14|TRBV4-3
CASSKGGRENEQFF
>TRBJ2-3|13|TRBV2
CASPSLVTDTRYF
>TRBJ2-3|17|TRBV28
CASSLWGTGGPTDTQYF
>TRBJ2-3|17|TRBV2
CASRLGALATSTDTQYF
>TRBJ1-4|15|TRBV4-3
CASSQDFGGDEKLFF
>TRBJ2-2|11|TRBV27
CASTAGGELFF
>TRBJ2-5|15|TRBV13
CASSPARGSEETQYF
>TRBJ2-1|16|TRBV27
CASSPLGTGVYNEQFF
>TRBJ1-5|18|TRBV7-6
CASSSHWGQNNSNQPQHF
>TRBJ2-1|14|TRBV7-2
CASSLVGGINEQFF
>TRBJ1-1|12|TRBV6-1
CASSDRQGEAFF
>TRBJ1-1|15|TRBV6-2/TRBV6-3
CASSYPGGLNTEAFF
>TRBJ2-3|16|TRBV4-3
CASSQDVRGTTDTQYF
>TRBJ1-2|13|TRBV6-5
CASSQTGIYGYTF
>TRBJ2-7|14|TRBV7-2
CASSPRLAGREQYF
>TRBJ2-1|16|TRBV3-1
CASSQDGASSYNEQFF
>TRBJ1-2|15|TRBV6-2/TRBV6-3
CASSSPAGTGYGYTF
>TRBJ2-3|13|TRBV6-6
CASSYKATGVSGF
>TRBJ2-5|15|TRBV11-2
CASSSGGPERETQYF
>TRBJ2-7|16|TRBV9
CASSVGSGSHSYEQYF
>TRBJ2-7|16|TRBV7-9
CASSLFPGVRSYEQYF
>TRBJ1-1|12|TRBV4-1
CATFSEGTEAFF
>TRBJ1-6|16|TRBV7-2
CASSLSGGLENSPLHF
>TRBJ2-3|15|TRBV7-6
CASSSQVPLQDTQYF
>TRBJ2-1|16|TRBV11-2
CASTQGTSGNYNEQFF
>TRBJ2-7|15|TRBV7-9
CASSPSAAGMYEQYF
>TRBJ1-4|18|TRBV5-1
CASSLGPTKLPPNEKLFF
>TRBJ2-7|13|TRBV7-6
CASSLVADHEQYF
>TRBJ2-2|15|TRBV7-2
CASRLKGQGAGELFF
>TRBJ1-5|15|TRBV4-3
CANSLDRGSNQPQHF
>TRBJ2-7|16|TRBV7-4
CASSSTSALLSYEQYF
>TRBJ2-1|15|TRBV20-1
CSAPFRRPSYNEQFF
>TRBJ1-6|17|TRBV9
CASSVEGQSSYNSPLHF
>TRBJ1-1|10|TRBV4-3
CASRDTEAFF
>TRBJ2-2|15|TRBV4-2
CASSQEALRSGELFF
>TRBJ2-3|18|TRBV12-3/TRBV12-4
CASSLGGQGPYSTDTQYF
>TRBJ2-7|13|TRBV6-5
CASSWGQYYEQYF
>TRBJ2-7|11|TRBV6-2/TRBV6-3
CASSYSTEQYF
>TRBJ2-1|19|TRBV7-6
CASSPRGGREASSYNEQFF
>TRBJ2-5|14|TRBV11-2
CASSPRAYQETQYF
>TRBJ1-2|14|TRBV28
CASRLRDGVYGYTF
>TRBJ2-7|13|TRBV14
CASSQVEPYEQYF
>TRBJ1-5|14|TRBV6-1
CASSTTGVPQPQHF
>TRBJ1-5|13|TRBV27
CASSLGLNQPQHF
>TRBJ1-2|17|TRBV28
CASIWGRPSPPNYGYTF
>TRBJ2-5|17|TRBV5-4
CASSLSGSGGREETQYF
>TRBJ2-3|19|TRBV7-9
CASRLAGGGAPFHTDTQYF
>TRBJ2-1|14|TRBV20-1
CSARDPGSGRMQFF
>TRBJ2-7|15|TRBV28
CASSQGTSATYEQYF